The following is a T cell receptor (beta chain) sequence with its context. The sample comes from a study of T cell changes during pregnancy in multiple sclerosis. Looked up from germline, CDR1 is KGHSH and CDR2 is LQKENI. This CDR3 has 15 amino acids. Trimming pared 5 bases from V and 2 bases from J, leaving 15 bases between. Libraries were prepared by immunoSEQ multiplex PCR; TCRdb keeps only in-frame clonotypes and omits some of them. Of about 38,000 clones listed, 92% are singletons. V usage is TRBV18 and J usage is TRBJ1-1; possibly TRBD1 for D (5 bases). This clonotype originated in a female donor in good health, enrolled as a control in a pregnancy study. The sequences come from CD4+ T cells from peripheral blood mononuclear cells, collected after pregnancy. In DNA form, the CDR3 reads TGTGCCAGCTCATCGGAGGGGACGCTTAACACTGAAGCTTTCTTT. Translation: CASSSEGTLNTEAFF.